These T cell receptor beta chains were read from a single sample in a study of shared clonotypes between healthy human individuals. This table comes from immunoSEQ multiplex PCR, and its TCRdb copy is limited to in-frame clones, with some not included. This sample has a few hundred thousand clones; 96% occur once, and the top ten carry around 0.3%. Sample: memory CD8+ T cells sorted from blood. These receptors originate from a man in his thirties or forties in good health. The conserved cysteine and the conserved F or W are not part of the CDR3 here.

V gene: TRBV4-1; J gene: TRBJ2-2; CDR3 protein: ASSQVIRAGGTGELF
V gene: TRBV19; J gene: TRBJ2-1; CDR3 protein: ASNPRTSGSLYEQF
V gene: TRBV10-3; J gene: TRBJ2-2; CDR3 protein: AISESTYGELF
V gene: TRBV10-3; J gene: TRBJ2-7; CDR3 protein: AIGLGLSSYEQY
V gene: TRBV5-4; J gene: TRBJ2-7; CDR3 protein: ASSLAGTGVYEQY
V gene: TRBV2; J gene: TRBJ2-1; CDR3 protein: ASSEAGLRASYNEQF
V gene: TRBV9; J gene: TRBJ2-7; CDR3 protein: ASSTSGGYEQY
V gene: TRBV9; J gene: TRBJ2-3; CDR3 protein: ASSVVGTDTQY
V gene: TRBV5-1; J gene: TRBJ2-2; CDR3 protein: ASSLNGRVPGELF
V gene: TRBV25-1; J gene: TRBJ2-4; CDR3 protein: ASSGAENIQY
V gene: TRBV10-3; J gene: TRBJ2-5; CDR3 protein: AISVVSGLAGKETQY
V gene: TRBV5-1; J gene: TRBJ2-2; CDR3 protein: ASSLYGYQGSRSAGELF
V gene: TRBV10-2; J gene: TRBJ2-2; CDR3 protein: ASSGTSGSTGELF
V gene: TRBV10-3; J gene: TRBJ2-7; CDR3 protein: AISEGQGAYEQY
V gene: TRBV15; J gene: TRBJ2-1; CDR3 protein: ATSRDWGSGYNEQF
V gene: TRBV5-3; J gene: TRBJ1-1; CDR3 protein: ARSFRTDTEAF
V gene: TRBV30; J gene: TRBJ1-1; CDR3 protein: AWSVGANTEAF